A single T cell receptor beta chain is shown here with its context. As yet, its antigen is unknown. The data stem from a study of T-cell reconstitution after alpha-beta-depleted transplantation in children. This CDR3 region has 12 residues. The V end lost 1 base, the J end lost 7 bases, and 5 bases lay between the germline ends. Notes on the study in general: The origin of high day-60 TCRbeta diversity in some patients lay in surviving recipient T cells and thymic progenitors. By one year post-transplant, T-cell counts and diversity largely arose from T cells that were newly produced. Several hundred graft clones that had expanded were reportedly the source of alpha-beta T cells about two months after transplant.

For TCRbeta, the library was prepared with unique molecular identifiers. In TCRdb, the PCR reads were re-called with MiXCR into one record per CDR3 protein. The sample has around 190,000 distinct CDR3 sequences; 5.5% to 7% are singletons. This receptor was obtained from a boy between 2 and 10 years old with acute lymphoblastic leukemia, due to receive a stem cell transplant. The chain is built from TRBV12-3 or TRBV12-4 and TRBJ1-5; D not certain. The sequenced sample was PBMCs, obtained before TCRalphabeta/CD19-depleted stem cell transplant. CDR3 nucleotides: TGTGCCAGCAGTTTAGTCCGCCAGCCCCAGCATTTT. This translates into CASSLVRQPQHF.